This TCR beta chain was sequenced during a study of shared clonotypes between healthy human individuals. About the research overall: A couple of women and a few men aged 18 to 49 served as donors. Broader study findings: Several donors held approximately 5% of naive CD4 clonotypes in common.

The authors ran the assay at deep level. Sequenced by immunoSEQ multiplex PCR; TCRdb stores in-frame clones only, minus some. The sample holds about 1.1 million clones, around 77% seen once. In this sample, this clone turned up a few times. Antigen specificity is unknown. This CDR3 is built from 16 residues. Looked up from germline, CDR1 is LGHNA and CDR2 is YNFKEQ. The V end was cut by 4 bases, the J end by 10 bases, with 23 bases between. The sequence was collected from a man in his late teens or twenties in good health. Some clones in this sample may be carry-over from other donors' samples. The sequencing input was memory CD4+ T cells from PBMCs. Described subset: CD45RA-negative fraction. V gene TRBV4-2 combines with J gene TRBJ1-5; possibly TRBD1 for D (6 bases). The CDR3 reads CASSPLVGGSSGPQHF. The CDR3, as DNA: TGTGCCAGCAGCCCCCTGGTGGGGGGCAGTTCCGGCCCCCAGCATTTT.